The next 8 T cell receptor beta chains were all read from a single sample in a study of T cell repertoires in aging, cancer and after chemotherapy. Peripheral blood genomic DNA, not sorted cells or RNA, was the template. Multiplex touch-down PCR with TRB-A/B primers amplified rearranged V-D-J TRB sequences. TCRdb ran MiXCR on the multiplex PCR reads and lists one entry per CDR3 protein. The profile shows around 7,800 distinct CDR3 sequences, 25% of them singletons. The source material was blood. These TCRs come from a human donor with a blood cancer.

The sample holds one count of this clonotype. The V gene is TRBV28, the J gene TRBJ2-2, with TRBD2 identical over 8 bases. The germline CDR1 and CDR2 sequences are MDHEN and SYDVKM. CDR3 length: 15 amino acids. V was pared by 6 bases and J by 7 bases, with 10 bases of the junction left unmatched. The CDR3 nucleotides read TGTGCCAGCAGGACCGGGACTAGTGATGTCGGGGAGCTGTTTTTT. Translating it yields CASRTGTSDVGELFF. The variable domain in full, with the rest retrieved from reference TRBV28 and TRBJ2-2, is DVKVTQSSRYLVKRTGEKVFLECVQDMDHENMFWYRQDPGLGLRLIYFSYDVKMKEKGDIPEGYSVSREKKERFSLILESASTNQTSMYLCASRTGTSDVGELFFGEGSRLTVL.

V gene TRBV27 combines with J gene TRBJ1-3, with TRBD1 matching 7 bases. Germline CDR1 is MNHEY and CDR2 is SMNVEV (reference sequence). With V trimmed by 2 bases and J by 0 bases, 4 bases remained unmatched. This CDR3 comprises 16 residues. The chain's CDR3 is CASSLKGGPSGNTIYF. The CDR3 DNA reads as TGTGCCAGCAGTTTAAAAGGGGGCCCCTCTGGAAACACCATATATTTT.

The rearrangement links TRBV29-1 to TRBJ2-7; the match to TRBD1 covers 11 bases. The CDR3 has 13 amino acids. V was clipped by 3 bases and J by 3 bases; unmatched bases: 1. Germline CDR1 SQVTM, CDR2 ANQGSEA. CDR3 bases: TGCAGCGTTGACGGGACAGGGGGCTACGAGCAGTACTTC. The encoded protein is CSVDGTGGYEQYF.

This clonotype is medium-sized by share. The rearrangement joins TRBV6-2 or TRBV6-3 to TRBJ2-5; a weak D match, TRBD1 (5 bases). Germline V gene lookup returns CDR1 MNHEY and CDR2 SVGEGT. The CDR3 is 15 residues long. Trimming shortened V by 6 bases and J by 0 bases, and 14 bases separated the two germline ends. Written as DNA, the CDR3 is TGTGCCAGCAGCCCCCGTGACAGCAACCAAGAGACCCAGTACTTC. This encodes CASSPRDSNQETQYF.

This clonotype rates as medium-sized. The rearrangement uses TRBV6-4 and TRBJ1-2; possible D gene TRBD1, 5 bases. The CDR3 loop spans 16 amino acids. The V and J ends lost 5 bases and 6 bases respectively, with 22 bases between them. CDR1 and CDR2 from the germline V gene are MRHNA and SNTAGT. The CDR3 DNA follows: TGTGCCAGCAGTCCCTCGTTGACGCCACGGGGCGATGGCTACACCTTC. Translating gives CASSPSLTPRGDGYTF.

This clonotype was found once. Lacking the conserved final phenylalanine or tryptophan, this CDR3 likely reflects a read error. The V and J genes are TRBV30 and TRBJ2-3, with 7 nucleotides matching TRBD2. The CDR3 loop spans 17 amino acids. Germline CDR1 and CDR2: GTSNPN and SVGIG (reference sequence). The DNA for the CDR3 is TGTGCCTGGAGTCGTGCGGGAGCGACTACTAGCACACATACGCAGTATTTG. It encodes CAWSRAGATTSTHTQYL.

This clonotype is medium-sized by share. This chain uses TRBV10-3 with TRBJ2-7; either TRBD1 or TRBD2 may fit D (6 bases each). The V end lost 2 bases, the J end lost 5 bases, and 19 bases lay between the germline ends. The germline gives CDR1 ENHRY, CDR2 SYGVKD. The CDR3 length is 16 residues. The CDR3, as DNA: TGTGCCATCAGTGAGAGGCCAACGGCAGGGGAGGACGAGCAGTACTTC. This sequence encodes CAISERPTAGEDEQYF.

This clonotype appeared a few times. The genes are TRBV11-2 and TRBJ2-1; 15 bases agree with TRBD2. J lost 0 bases, V lost 5 bases, and 8 bases had no gene match. CDR3 length: 19 residues. CDR1 and CDR2 from the germline V gene are SGHAT and FQNNGV. The CDR3 DNA sequence: TGTGCCAGCAGCCCTGGGACTAGCGGGGGGATACTCTCCTACAATGAGCAGTTCTTC. Protein: CASSPGTSGGILSYNEQFF.